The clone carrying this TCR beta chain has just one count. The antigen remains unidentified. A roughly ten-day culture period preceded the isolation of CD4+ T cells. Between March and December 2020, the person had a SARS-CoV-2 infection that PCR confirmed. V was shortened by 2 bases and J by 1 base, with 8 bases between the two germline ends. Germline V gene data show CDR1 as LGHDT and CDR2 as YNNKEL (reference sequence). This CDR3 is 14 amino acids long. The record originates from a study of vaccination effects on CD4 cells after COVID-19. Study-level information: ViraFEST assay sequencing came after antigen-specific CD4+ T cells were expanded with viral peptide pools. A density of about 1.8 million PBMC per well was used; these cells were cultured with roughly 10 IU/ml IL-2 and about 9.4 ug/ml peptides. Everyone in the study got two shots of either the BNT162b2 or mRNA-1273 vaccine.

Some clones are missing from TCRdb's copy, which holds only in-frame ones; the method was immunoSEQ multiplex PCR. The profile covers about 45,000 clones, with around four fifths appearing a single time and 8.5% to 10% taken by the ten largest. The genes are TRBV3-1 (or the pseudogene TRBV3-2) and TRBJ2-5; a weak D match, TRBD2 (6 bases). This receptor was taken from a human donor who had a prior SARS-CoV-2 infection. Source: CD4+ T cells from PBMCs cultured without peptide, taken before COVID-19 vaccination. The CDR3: CASSQRGIQETQYF. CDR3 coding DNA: TGTGCCAGCAGCCAACGCGGGATCCAAGAGACCCAGTACTTC.